These 4 T cell receptor beta chains were sequenced from one sample in a study of T cell repertoires in cytomegalovirus infection. TCRdb re-analysed the reads in MiXCR, keeping a single row per CDR3 protein. The table records 90,000 to 130,000 distinct CDR3 sequences, over 9.5% of them present only once. The antigens for these receptors are not known. Sequencing was performed on PBMCs, sequenced either directly or after in vitro stimulation (not recorded which). These receptors were collected from a human donor in good health (CMV status not recorded). Some clones in this sample may be carry-over from other donors' samples.

CDR3 region: CASSEGTLGSYEQYF. Written as DNA, the CDR3 is TGTGCCAGCAGCGAGGGGACTTTGGGCTCCTACGAGCAGTACTTC. The rearrangement joins TRBV9 to TRBJ2-7; possible D gene TRBD2, 6 bases. The CDR3 length is 15 residues. Between the trimmed V and J ends, which lost 3 bases and 0 bases, there was a span of 13 bases. The germline V gene has CDR1 SGDLS and CDR2 YYNGEE.

The chain links TRBV7-2 to TRBJ1-6; D perhaps matches TRBD1 (5 bases). The CDR3 runs to 15 residues. Trimming pared 6 bases from V and 9 bases from J, leaving 18 bases between. Looked up from germline, CDR1 is SGHTA and CDR2 is FQGNSA. The chain's CDR3 is CASSMGGGAGSPLHF. CDR3 DNA: TGTGCCAGCAGTATGGGTGGAGGGGCAGGTTCACCCCTCCACTTT.

This clonotype has a count of ten or more. The chain combines TRBV7-8 with TRBJ2-7, with D unclear. This CDR3 has 12 amino acids. V was pared by 5 bases and J by 2 bases, with 7 bases between. The germline V gene has CDR1 SGHVS and CDR2 FQNEAQ. CDR3 sequence: CASSPGTYEQYF. CDR3 nucleotide sequence: TGTGCCAGCAGCCCTGGGACCTACGAGCAGTACTTC.

The table lists this clonotype with many counts. J is TRBJ2-2 and V is TRBV11-3; D call uncertain. The ends were cut back, 7 bases at V and 2 bases at J, with 11 bases in the middle. The CDR3 covers 14 residues. The germline CDR1 and CDR2 sequences are SGHNT and YENEEA. The CDR3 loop reads CASKGGVNTGELFF. CDR3 coding DNA: TGTGCCAGCAAGGGCGGAGTAAACACCGGGGAGCTGTTTTTT.